This TCR beta chain was sequenced during a study of cytomegalovirus exposure and HLA in healthy donors. The CDR3 has 14 residues. The germline gives CDR1 LNHDA, CDR2 SQIVND (reference sequence). V dropped 4 bases and J dropped 5 bases, with 15 bases sitting between them. Sequenced by immunoSEQ multiplex PCR; TCRdb stores in-frame clones only, minus some. Counted here are 50,000 to 65,000 clones, over 85% occurring once; the ten biggest clones make up roughly 8.4%. V gene TRBV19 combines with J gene TRBJ2-7; TRBD1 is a possible D gene (6 bases). The sample consisted of PBMCs. This clonotype originated in a woman between 18 and 29 years old in good health and CMV-seropositive. The CDR3 region is CASSNIQGSDEQYF. In DNA form, the CDR3 reads TGTGCCAGTAGTAACATACAGGGTTCCGACGAGCAGTACTTC.